This TCR beta chain was sequenced for a study of cytomegalovirus exposure and HLA in healthy donors. Points from the study as a whole: The productive fraction for most TCR beta V segments was about 87% or about 30% in an earlier analysis. Per a later analysis, 16,951 TCR beta sequences showed association with HLA alleles at 0.05 false discovery rate.

V dropped 5 bases and J dropped 0; count of bases not matched to a gene: 3. Germline loops: CDR1 SNHLY, CDR2 FYNNEI. The CDR3 runs to 15 residues. Comment on this clone: Its target is not known.

A multiplex PCR was run with 60 Vbeta primers and 13 Jbeta primers. The protocol was immunoSEQ multiplex PCR, while the TCRdb copy is restricted to in-frame clones and leaves out a portion. Found here are approximately 200,000 clones, 60% to 85% of them singletons; the top ten hold less than 2%. This sequence originates from a girl between 5 and 17 years old in good health and CMV-seropositive. Sequenced input: PBMCs. V is TRBV2 and J is TRBJ2-2, with 7 bases matching TRBD1. This chain's CDR3 is CASSKGTANTGELFF. CDR3 DNA sequence: TGTGCCAGCAGTAAGGGGACAGCGAACACCGGGGAGCTGTTTTTT. The variable domain in full, with the rest retrieved from reference TRBV2 and TRBJ2-2, is EPEVTQTPSHQVTQMGQEVILRCVPISNHLYFYWYRQILGQKVEFLVSFYNNEISEKSEIFDDQFSVERPDGSNFTLKIRSTKLEDSAMYFCASSKGTANTGELFFGEGSRLTVL.